Listed below are T cell receptor beta chains from one sample, sequenced in a study of blood T cells in healthy people across ages. TCRdb re-analysed the 5' RACE reads in MiXCR, keeping a single row per CDR3 protein. The sample has roughly 730,000 distinct CDR3 sequences, more than 55% seen once. The sequencing sample was made of blood. Receptor source: a man in his forties or fifties in good health. CDR3s include the opening cysteine and the closing phenylalanine or tryptophan. Each record gives: J gene, clone size, D gene, V gene, CDR3 protein, CDR3 DNA. The D gene is left open where the match is weak. Size is omitted from some rows. Given values are once, few, many or a class for expanded clones.

TRBJ2-1	-	TRBD1	TRBV9	CASSVLDRAGEQFF	TGTGCCAGCAGCGTTCTCGACAGGGCTGGGGAGCAGTTCTTC
TRBJ2-5	few	-	TRBV5-1	CASSVLDQETQYF	TGCGCCAGCAGCGTACTAGATCAAGAGACCCAGTACTTC
TRBJ2-7	-	TRBD1	TRBV7-9	CASSLNRGHEQYF	TGTGCCAGCAGCTTGAACAGGGGACACGAGCAGTACTTC
TRBJ2-3	once	-	TRBV9	CASSPTAGGEDTQYF	TGTGCCAGCAGCCCAACGGCAGGTGGCGAAGATACGCAGTATTTT
TRBJ2-1	-	TRBD2	TRBV11-2	CASSLDIAGGRVEQFF	TGTGCCAGCAGCTTAGATATAGCGGGAGGCCGGGTTGAGCAGTTCTTC
TRBJ1-5	-	TRBD1	TRBV20-1	CSAGMGQGTLQPQHF	TGCAGTGCCGGCATGGGACAGGGAACGTTGCAGCCCCAGCATTTT
TRBJ1-2	-	-	TRBV20-1	CSAYIGARPNYGYTF	TGCAGTGCTTACATTGGGGCCCGTCCGAACTATGGCTACACCTTC
TRBJ2-7	-	-	TRBV7-8	CASSPRDTVYEQYF	TGTGCCAGCAGCCCCCGGGACACGGTCTACGAGCAGTACTTC
TRBJ1-2	-	-	TRBV25-1	CASSEFGNHYGYTF	TGTGCCAGCAGTGAGTTCGGCAATCACTATGGCTACACCTTC
TRBJ1-2	-	-	TRBV6-5	CASTGIRGSYGYTF	TGTGCCAGCACTGGAATCAGGGGCAGCTATGGCTACACCTTC
TRBJ2-3	-	TRBD2	TRBV6-5	CASSYPPTSGRGTDTQYF	TGTGCCAGCAGTTACCCCCCTACTAGCGGGAGAGGCACAGATACGCAGTATTTT
TRBJ1-2	few	TRBD1	TRBV5-1	CASTDPGQGAWGYTF	TGCGCCAGCACCGATCCCGGACAGGGGGCGTGGGGCTACACCTTC
TRBJ1-5	few	-	TRBV6-6	CASIRSLKQPQHF	TGTGCCAGCATAAGGTCCCTTAAGCAGCCCCAGCATTTT
TRBJ2-7	-	-	TRBV7-6	CASSLGGEGYEQYF	TGTGCCAGCAGCTTAGGGGGCGAGGGATACGAGCAGTACTTC
TRBJ2-7	few	-	TRBV25-1	CASSEPRTIYEQYF	TGTGCCAGCAGTGAACCCCGGACAATCTACGAGCAGTACTTC
TRBJ2-7	many	TRBD1	TRBV20-1	CSARRGATGGSYEQYF	TGCAGTGCTAGGCGGGGGGCGACAGGGGGCTCTTACGAGCAGTACTTC
TRBJ2-5	-	TRBD2	TRBV7-2	CASRPRREGETQYF	TGTGCCAGCAGGCCCCGACGGGAGGGGGAGACCCAGTACTTC
TRBJ2-3	few	TRBD1	TRBV5-1	CASSSRSGGTGDTQYF	TGCGCCAGCAGCTCCCGATCAGGGGGCACAGGAGATACGCAGTATTTT
TRBJ1-2	-	-	TRBV20-1	CSATSDRATNYGYTF	TGCAGTGCTACTTCAGACAGAGCAACTAACTATGGCTACACCTTC
TRBJ2-7	few	-	TRBV28	CASTSFSEQYF	TGTGCCAGCACCTCGTTCTCCGAGCAGTACTTC
TRBJ1-4	-	TRBD1	TRBV29-1	CSVDLTGANEKLFF	TGCAGCGTGGACCTGACAGGGGCTAATGAAAAACTGTTTTTT
TRBJ2-6	-	-	TRBV3-1	CASSQDHSGANVLTF	TGTGCCAGCAGCCAGGACCACTCTGGGGCCAACGTCCTGACTTTC
TRBJ2-3	-	TRBD2	TRBV7-2	CASSLRSGITDTQYF	TGTGCCAGCAGCTTAAGGAGCGGGATCACAGATACGCAGTATTTT
TRBJ2-7	-	TRBD1	TRBV20-1	CSASGQGSSYEQYF	TGCAGTGCTAGCGGACAGGGGAGCTCCTACGAGCAGTACTTC
TRBJ2-2	-	-	TRBV2	CASSPLTVNTGELFF	TGTGCCAGCAGCCCCCTGACAGTAAACACCGGGGAGCTGTTTTTT
TRBJ2-7	-	TRBD1	TRBV29-1	CSVRDRAKQYF	TGCAGCGTCCGGGACAGGGCAAAGCAGTACTTC
TRBJ1-2	-	TRBD1	TRBV9	CASSAPTQGAGDGYTF	TGTGCCAGCAGCGCTCCTACCCAGGGGGCAGGTGATGGCTACACCTTC
TRBJ2-5	-	-	TRBV20-1	CSARDSAETQYF	TGCAGTGCTAGAGATTCAGCCGAGACCCAGTACTTC
TRBJ2-7	few	-	TRBV10-3	CAISQGTYEQYF	TGTGCCATCAGCCAGGGTACGTACGAGCAGTACTTC
TRBJ1-5	-	TRBD1	TRBV2	CASSGQGGVQPQHF	TGTGCCAGCAGTGGACAGGGCGGTGTTCAGCCCCAGCATTTT
TRBJ2-3	-	-	TRBV3-1	CASSQDPPVGGTFTDTQYF	TGTGCCAGCAGCCAAGATCCCCCGGTCGGAGGGACTTTCACAGATACGCAGTATTTT
TRBJ2-1	-	TRBD2	TRBV9	CASSGRTSGAGYNEQFF	TGTGCCAGCAGCGGGAGGACTAGCGGAGCCGGTTACAATGAGCAGTTCTTC
TRBJ1-5	-	-	TRBV20-1	CSARGGRVATDQPQHF	TGCAGTGCTAGGGGCGGCAGAGTTGCAACAGATCAGCCCCAGCATTTT
TRBJ2-1	-	-	TRBV5-1	CASSLDGRGGGEQFF	TGCGCCAGCAGCTTGGATGGTAGGGGAGGGGGTGAGCAGTTCTTC
TRBJ2-1	few	TRBD2	TRBV5-4	CASRISGRGSEQFF	TGTGCCAGCAGAATTAGCGGGAGAGGCAGCGAGCAGTTCTTC
TRBJ1-4	-	-	TRBV28	CASSSEGPGEKLFF	TGTGCCAGCAGCTCTGAGGGGCCAGGTGAAAAACTGTTTTTT
TRBJ2-2	-	TRBD2	TRBV29-1	CSVEDSTRGTSASWRTGELFF	TGCAGCGTTGAAGATTCTACCAGGGGGACTAGCGCTTCTTGGCGGACCGGGGAGCTGTTTTTT
TRBJ1-1	-	-	TRBV12-3/TRBV12-4	CASSDDQGPGNTEAFF	TGTGCCAGCAGCGATGATCAGGGACCGGGGAACACTGAAGCTTTCTTT
TRBJ2-7	few	TRBD2	TRBV20-1	CSAMNPGGYEQYF	TGCAGTGCTATGAATCCGGGGGGGTACGAGCAGTACTTC
TRBJ2-7	few	TRBD1	TRBV28	CASWDSRSYEQYF	TGTGCCAGCTGGGACAGCCGCTCCTACGAGCAGTACTTC
TRBJ1-2	few	-	TRBV7-2	CASSLNPGNGYTF	TGTGCCAGCAGCTTAAACCCAGGAAATGGCTACACCTTC
TRBJ1-2	few	TRBD1	TRBV29-1	CSADRGGDYTF	TGCAGCGCAGACAGGGGAGGCGACTACACCTTC
TRBJ2-1	-	-	TRBV9	CASIARDFEQFF	TGTGCCAGCATCGCTCGGGACTTTGAGCAGTTCTTC
TRBJ2-1	-	-	TRBV12-3/TRBV12-4	CASSLGGYEQFF	TGTGCCAGCAGTTTGGGGGGATACGAGCAGTTCTTC
TRBJ2-7	few	TRBD2	TRBV20-1	CSASPLAETYEQYF	TGCAGTGCCAGTCCTCTAGCGGAGACCTACGAGCAGTACTTC
TRBJ2-5	-	-	TRBV29-1	CSVEVNQETQYF	TGCAGCGTTGAAGTTAACCAAGAGACCCAGTACTTC
TRBJ1-2	few	-	TRBV11-1	CASSLAVATNYGYTF	TGTGCCAGCAGCTTAGCGGTCGCGACTAACTATGGCTACACCTTC
TRBJ2-3	once	-	TRBV24-1	CATSNHPGADTQYF	TGTGCCACCAGTAATCATCCTGGCGCTGATACGCAGTATTTT
TRBJ2-1	-	TRBD1	TRBV7-2	CASSALWDRGPHEQFF	TGTGCCAGCAGCGCCCTGTGGGACAGGGGGCCTCATGAGCAGTTCTTC
TRBJ2-5	-	-	TRBV20-1	CSARDTRGQETQYF	TGCAGTGCTAGAGATACGAGGGGACAAGAGACCCAGTACTTC
TRBJ2-5	-	TRBD2	TRBV5-1	CASSLAGLAGGRQETQYF	TGCGCCAGCAGCTTGGCGGGACTAGCGGGGGGGCGGCAAGAGACCCAGTACTTC
TRBJ2-4	-	-	TRBV28	CASTDRGKGSKNIQYF	TGTGCCAGCACCGACCGGGGAAAAGGCTCCAAAAACATTCAGTACTTC
TRBJ2-1	many	-	TRBV29-1	CSVGPHEQFF	TGCAGCGTTGGCCCCCATGAGCAGTTCTTC
TRBJ1-6	-	-	TRBV20-1	CSARSLRGLGSPLHF	TGCAGTGCTAGATCCCTTAGGGGGTTAGGCTCACCCCTCCACTTT
TRBJ2-6	-	TRBD1	TRBV29-1	CSVKRTGKDSGANVLAF	TGCAGCGTTAAGAGGACAGGGAAAGACTCTGGGGCCAACGTCCTGGCTTTC
TRBJ2-5	-	-	TRBV4-2	CASSLGGMKTQYF	TGTGCCAGCAGCTTAGGGGGGATGAAGACCCAGTACTTC
TRBJ2-3	-	-	TRBV6-2/TRBV6-3	CASSPASRTHQYF	TGTGCCAGCAGTCCCGCATCCCGGACCCATCAGTATTTT
TRBJ1-2	-	TRBD1	TRBV12-3/TRBV12-4	CASSTGTGNYGYTF	TGTGCCAGCAGTACGGGGACAGGGAACTATGGCTACACCTTC
TRBJ2-3	few	-	TRBV7-2	CASSLGIRGSTDTQYF	TGTGCCAGCAGCTTGGGGATTCGGGGTAGCACAGATACGCAGTATTTT